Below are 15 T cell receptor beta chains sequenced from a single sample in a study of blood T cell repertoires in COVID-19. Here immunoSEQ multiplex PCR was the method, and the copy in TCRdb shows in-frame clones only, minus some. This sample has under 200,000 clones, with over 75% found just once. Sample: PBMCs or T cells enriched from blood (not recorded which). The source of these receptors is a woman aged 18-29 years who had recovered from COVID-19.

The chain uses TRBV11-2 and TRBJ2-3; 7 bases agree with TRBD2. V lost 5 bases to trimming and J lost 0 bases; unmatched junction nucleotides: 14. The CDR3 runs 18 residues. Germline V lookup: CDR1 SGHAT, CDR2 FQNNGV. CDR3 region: CASSLLRSYGGSTDTQYF. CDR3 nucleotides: TGTGCCAGCAGCCTACTGCGGTCTTACGGGGGGAGCACAGATACGCAGTATTTT.

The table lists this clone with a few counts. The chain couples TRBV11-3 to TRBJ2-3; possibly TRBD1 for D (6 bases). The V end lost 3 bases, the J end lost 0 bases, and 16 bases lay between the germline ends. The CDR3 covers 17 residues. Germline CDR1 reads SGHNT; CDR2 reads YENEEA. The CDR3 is CASSFEGTPDSTDTQYF. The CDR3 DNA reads TGTGCCAGCAGCTTTGAGGGGACACCTGATAGCACAGATACGCAGTATTTT.

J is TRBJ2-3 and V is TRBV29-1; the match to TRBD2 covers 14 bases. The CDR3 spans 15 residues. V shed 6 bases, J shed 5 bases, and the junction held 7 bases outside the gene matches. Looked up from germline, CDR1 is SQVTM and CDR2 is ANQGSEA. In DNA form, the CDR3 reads TGCAGCGTGACTAGCGGGAGGGCCCTGCGAGATACGCAGTATTTT. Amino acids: CSVTSGRALRDTQYF.

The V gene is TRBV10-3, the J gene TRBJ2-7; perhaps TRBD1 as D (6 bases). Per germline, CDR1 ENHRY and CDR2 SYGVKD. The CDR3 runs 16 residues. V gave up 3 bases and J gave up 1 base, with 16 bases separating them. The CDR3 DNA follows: TGTGCCATCAGTGACAGGACAGCCAGCCCGTCCTACGAGCAGTACTTC. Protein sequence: CAISDRTASPSYEQYF.

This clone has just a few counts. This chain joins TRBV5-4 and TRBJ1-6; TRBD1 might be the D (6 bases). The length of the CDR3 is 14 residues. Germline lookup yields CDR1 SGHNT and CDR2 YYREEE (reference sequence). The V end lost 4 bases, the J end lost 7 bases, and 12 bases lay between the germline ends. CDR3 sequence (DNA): TGTGCCAGCAGCCGGACAGCTGAAAATTCACCCCTCCACTTT. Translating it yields CASSRTAENSPLHF.

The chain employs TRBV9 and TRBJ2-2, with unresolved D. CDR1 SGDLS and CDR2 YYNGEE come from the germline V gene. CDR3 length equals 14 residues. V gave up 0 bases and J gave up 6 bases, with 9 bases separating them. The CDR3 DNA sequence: TGTGCCAGCAGCGTAGTCTCCGTCGCCGGGGAGCTGTTTTTT. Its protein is CASSVVSVAGELFF.

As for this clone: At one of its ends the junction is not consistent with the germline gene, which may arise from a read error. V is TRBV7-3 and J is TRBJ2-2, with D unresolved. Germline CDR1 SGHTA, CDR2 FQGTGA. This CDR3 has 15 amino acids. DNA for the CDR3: TGTGCCAGCAGCCTAACTCCGCGGAACACCGGGGAGCTGTTTTTT. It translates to CASSLTPRNTGELFF.

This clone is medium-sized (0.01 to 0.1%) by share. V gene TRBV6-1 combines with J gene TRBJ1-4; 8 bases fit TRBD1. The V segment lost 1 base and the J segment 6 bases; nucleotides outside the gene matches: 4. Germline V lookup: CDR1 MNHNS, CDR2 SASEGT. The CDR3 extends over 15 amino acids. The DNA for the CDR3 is TGTGCCAGCAGTGAAGGGACAGGGAATTATGAAAAACTGTTTTTT. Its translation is CASSEGTGNYEKLFF.

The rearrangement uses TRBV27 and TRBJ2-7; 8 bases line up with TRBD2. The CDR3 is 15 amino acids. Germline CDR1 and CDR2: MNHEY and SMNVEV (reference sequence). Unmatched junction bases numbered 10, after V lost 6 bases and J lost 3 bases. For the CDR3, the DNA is TGTGCCAGCAGACGGCAGGTAGCGGGAAGCTACGAGCAGTACTTC. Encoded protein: CASRRQVAGSYEQYF.

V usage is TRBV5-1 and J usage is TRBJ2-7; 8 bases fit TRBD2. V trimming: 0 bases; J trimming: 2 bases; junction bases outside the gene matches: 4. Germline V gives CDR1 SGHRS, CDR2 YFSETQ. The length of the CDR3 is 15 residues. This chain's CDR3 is CASSLATSGPYEQYF. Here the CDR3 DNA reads TGCGCCAGCAGCTTGGCAACTAGCGGTCCCTACGAGCAGTACTTC.

CDR3 sequence: CASSPGLADTGELFF. In DNA, the CDR3 is TGTGCCAGCAGCCCGGGACTAGCGGACACCGGGGAGCTGTTTTTT. V is TRBV5-4 and J is TRBJ2-2; 11 bases map to TRBD2. The V gene's germline CDR1 is SGHNT and CDR2 YYREEE (reference sequence). V dropped 4 bases and J dropped 3; count of bases not matched to a gene: 2. This CDR3 has 15 residues.

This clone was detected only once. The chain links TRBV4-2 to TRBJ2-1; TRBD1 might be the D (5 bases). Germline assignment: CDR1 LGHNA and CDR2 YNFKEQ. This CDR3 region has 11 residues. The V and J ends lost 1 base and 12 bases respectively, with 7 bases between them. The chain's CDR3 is CASSQGQGQFF. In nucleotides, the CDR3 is TGTGCCAGCAGCCAAGGGCAGGGGCAGTTCTTC.

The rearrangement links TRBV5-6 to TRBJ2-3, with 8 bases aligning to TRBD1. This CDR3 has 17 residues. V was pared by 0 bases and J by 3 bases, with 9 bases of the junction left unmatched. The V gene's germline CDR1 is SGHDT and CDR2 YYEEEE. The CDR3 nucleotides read TGTGCCAGCAGCTTGGGTTCAGGGGGCGCCGGTACAGATACGCAGTATTTT. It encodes CASSLGSGGAGTDTQYF.

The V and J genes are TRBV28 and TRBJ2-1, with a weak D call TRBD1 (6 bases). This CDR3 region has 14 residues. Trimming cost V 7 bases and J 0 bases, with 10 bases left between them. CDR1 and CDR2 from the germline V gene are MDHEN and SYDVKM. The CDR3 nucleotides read TGTGCCAGCAACGGACAGCGCTCCTACAATGAGCAGTTCTTC. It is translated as CASNGQRSYNEQFF.

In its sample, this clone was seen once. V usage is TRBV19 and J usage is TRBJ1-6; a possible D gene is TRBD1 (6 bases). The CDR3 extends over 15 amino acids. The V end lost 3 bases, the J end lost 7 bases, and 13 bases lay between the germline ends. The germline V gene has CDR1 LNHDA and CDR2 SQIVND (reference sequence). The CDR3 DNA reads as TGTGCCAGTAGTATTAGAGGGGGACACAATTCACCCCTCCACTTT. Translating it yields CASSIRGGHNSPLHF. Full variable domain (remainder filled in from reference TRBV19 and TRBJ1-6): DGGITQSPKYLFRKEGQNVTLSCEQNLNHDAMYWYRQDPGQGLRLIYYSQIVNDFQKGDIAEGYSVSREKKESFPLTVTSAQKNPTAFYLCASSIRGGHNSPLHFGNGTRLTVT.